The rows below give T cell receptor beta chains drawn from one sample of a study of control samples from healthy donors and cancer patients. Repertoires were generated with immunoSEQ multiplex PCR, while TCRdb's copy carries only in-frame clones and drops some. The sample comprises 120,000 or so clones, 80% to 90% of which are singletons, and around 9.4% rests with the top ten. What was sequenced was blood. These receptors originate from a man in his forties in good health. CDR3s include the opening cysteine and the closing phenylalanine or tryptophan. The D gene is left open where the match is weak. Clone size is given for some rows only: seen once, a few or many times, or a class if the clone is expanded.

v_gene: TRBV5-1
abundance: -
d_gene: -
j_gene: TRBJ1-1
CDR3nt: TGCGCCAGCAGCTCAAATCCAGCGACAAACACTGAAGCTTTCTTT
CDR3aa: CASSSNPATNTEAFF

v_gene: TRBV6-5
abundance: -
d_gene: -
j_gene: TRBJ2-7
CDR3nt: TGTGCCAGCAGACCAGCTGGCAGGTCCTACGAGCAGTACTTC
CDR3aa: CASRPAGRSYEQYF

v_gene: TRBV5-1
abundance: once
d_gene: -
j_gene: TRBJ2-5
CDR3nt: TGCGCCAGCAGCCTCAATGGGGGCAGACAAGAGACCCAGTACTTC
CDR3aa: CASSLNGGRQETQYF

v_gene: TRBV5-4
abundance: -
d_gene: -
j_gene: TRBJ2-3
CDR3nt: TGTGCCAGCAGCTTGGAGGGTACAGATACGCAGTATTTT
CDR3aa: CASSLEGTDTQYF

v_gene: TRBV4-3
abundance: -
d_gene: TRBD1
j_gene: TRBJ2-2
CDR3nt: TGCGCCAGCAGGCAGGGGGTCAACACCGGGGAGCTGTTTTTT
CDR3aa: CASRQGVNTGELFF

v_gene: TRBV7-7
abundance: -
d_gene: -
j_gene: TRBJ2-1
CDR3nt: TGTGCCAGCAGCTTCACGGGCGCCCACAATGAGCAGTTCTTC
CDR3aa: CASSFTGAHNEQFF

v_gene: TRBV4-1
abundance: -
d_gene: -
j_gene: TRBJ2-7
CDR3nt: TGCGCCAGCAGCCAAGAAATGGGGAAGCAGTACTTC
CDR3aa: CASSQEMGKQYF

v_gene: TRBV10-3
abundance: -
d_gene: TRBD1
j_gene: TRBJ1-5
CDR3nt: TGTGCCACCCGACAGGGGGCGAGCAATCAGCCCCAGCATTTT
CDR3aa: CATRQGASNQPQHF

v_gene: TRBV4-1
abundance: -
d_gene: TRBD1
j_gene: TRBJ1-1
CDR3nt: TGCGCCAGCAGAAAACAGGGGGCGACTGAAGCTTTCTTT
CDR3aa: CASRKQGATEAFF

v_gene: TRBV7-2
abundance: -
d_gene: -
j_gene: TRBJ1-2
CDR3nt: TGTGCCAGCAGTTTGGGTGGGGGGGGGTATGGCTACACCTTC
CDR3aa: CASSLGGGGYGYTF

v_gene: TRBV10-3
abundance: once
d_gene: -
j_gene: TRBJ1-4
CDR3nt: TGTGCCATCAGTGAGAGGAACGAAAAACTGTTTTTT
CDR3aa: CAISERNEKLFF

v_gene: TRBV7-2
abundance: -
d_gene: -
j_gene: TRBJ2-1
CDR3nt: TGTGCCAGCAGCTCCAGGGACATATACAATGAGCAGTTCTTC
CDR3aa: CASSSRDIYNEQFF

v_gene: TRBV9
abundance: once
d_gene: -
j_gene: TRBJ1-1
CDR3nt: TGTGCCAGCAGAGTAGACAGGATAGGCACTGAAGCTTTCTTT
CDR3aa: CASRVDRIGTEAFF

v_gene: TRBV24-1
abundance: -
d_gene: -
j_gene: TRBJ1-5
CDR3nt: TGTGCCACCAGTGATTTACAGGGCAATCAGCCCCAGCATTTT
CDR3aa: CATSDLQGNQPQHF

v_gene: TRBV4-1
abundance: -
d_gene: -
j_gene: TRBJ2-3
CDR3nt: TGCGCCACGGCAGGGGTGGCAGATACGCAGTATTTT
CDR3aa: CATAGVADTQYF

v_gene: TRBV30
abundance: -
d_gene: -
j_gene: TRBJ1-1
CDR3nt: TGTGCCTGGACCCACCAGGGGAACACTGAAGCTTTCTTT
CDR3aa: CAWTHQGNTEAFF

v_gene: TRBV7-3
abundance: once
d_gene: TRBD1
j_gene: TRBJ2-5
CDR3nt: TGTGCCAGCAGCCCGACAGGGAAAGAGACCCAGTACTTC
CDR3aa: CASSPTGKETQYF

v_gene: TRBV5-1
abundance: -
d_gene: TRBD2
j_gene: TRBJ2-1
CDR3nt: TGCGCCAGCAGCTTAACTAGCGGGGCCTACAATGAGCAGTTCTTC
CDR3aa: CASSLTSGAYNEQFF

v_gene: TRBV19
abundance: -
d_gene: -
j_gene: TRBJ1-4
CDR3nt: TGTGCCAGTAGTAGGGGAAACCGAGAGGAAAAACTGTTTTTT
CDR3aa: CASSRGNREEKLFF

v_gene: TRBV4-1
abundance: -
d_gene: TRBD1
j_gene: TRBJ1-5
CDR3nt: TGCGCCAGCAGCCAAGGGGGAGGGACAGGGACAATCTGGGGTCAGCCCCAGCATTTT
CDR3aa: CASSQGGGTGTIWGQPQHF

v_gene: TRBV10-1
abundance: few
d_gene: -
j_gene: TRBJ2-7
CDR3nt: TGCGCCAGCAGTGAGTCTGTCTACGAGCAGTACTTC
CDR3aa: CASSESVYEQYF

v_gene: TRBV10-1
abundance: few
d_gene: -
j_gene: TRBJ2-7
CDR3nt: TGCGCCAGCAGTGAGTCATCCTTGGGAGAGCAGTACTTC
CDR3aa: CASSESSLGEQYF

v_gene: TRBV4-2
abundance: -
d_gene: -
j_gene: TRBJ1-5
CDR3nt: TGTGCCAGCAGCCAAAATACGGACAGAAGCCAGCCCCAGCATTTT
CDR3aa: CASSQNTDRSQPQHF

v_gene: TRBV19
abundance: -
d_gene: -
j_gene: TRBJ1-3
CDR3nt: TGTGCCAGTAGTAGCACAGGGTACTCTGGAAACACCATATATTTT
CDR3aa: CASSSTGYSGNTIYF

v_gene: TRBV12-3/TRBV12-4
abundance: -
d_gene: TRBD1
j_gene: TRBJ1-1
CDR3nt: TGTGCCAGCAGAAGACAGGGCGCTGAAGCTTTCTTT
CDR3aa: CASRRQGAEAFF

v_gene: TRBV24-1
abundance: -
d_gene: -
j_gene: TRBJ2-2
CDR3nt: TGTGCCACCAGTTACGGGAACACCGGGGAGCTGTTTTTT
CDR3aa: CATSYGNTGELFF

v_gene: TRBV6-5
abundance: once
d_gene: -
j_gene: TRBJ2-1
CDR3nt: TGTGCCAGCAGTTACTCGGCCTACAATGAGCAGTTCTTC
CDR3aa: CASSYSAYNEQFF

v_gene: TRBV27
abundance: -
d_gene: TRBD2
j_gene: TRBJ2-2
CDR3nt: TGTGCCAGCAGTCCGTCCCAGGGAGGGAGGGAGCTGTTTTTT
CDR3aa: CASSPSQGGRELFF

v_gene: TRBV9
abundance: -
d_gene: -
j_gene: TRBJ1-1
CDR3nt: TGTGCCAGCACCACCCCGAGGCAGTCCCCTGAAGCTTTCTTT
CDR3aa: CASTTPRQSPEAFF

v_gene: TRBV5-6
abundance: -
d_gene: -
j_gene: TRBJ1-4
CDR3nt: TGTGCCAGCAGCTTCCGAGGGGGGCGAGGTGAAAAACTGTTTTTT
CDR3aa: CASSFRGGRGEKLFF

v_gene: TRBV18
abundance: -
d_gene: TRBD1
j_gene: TRBJ2-2
CDR3nt: TGTGCCAGCTCGCAAGGACAGGGAGGCCCCGGGGAGCTGTTTTTT
CDR3aa: CASSQGQGGPGELFF

v_gene: TRBV24-1
abundance: -
d_gene: -
j_gene: TRBJ2-1
CDR3nt: TGTGCCACCAGTGATTTGCTTACTGAGCAGTTCTTC
CDR3aa: CATSDLLTEQFF

v_gene: TRBV9
abundance: -
d_gene: -
j_gene: TRBJ2-7
CDR3nt: TGTGCCAGCAGCGAGGGTCCAGGGGTTTCCTACGGGCAGTACTTC
CDR3aa: CASSEGPGVSYGQYF

v_gene: TRBV25-1
abundance: -
d_gene: TRBD1
j_gene: TRBJ1-2
CDR3nt: TGTGCCAGCAGTGGGCGGGACAGCGGGACGTACTATGGCTACACCTTC
CDR3aa: CASSGRDSGTYYGYTF

v_gene: TRBV24-1
abundance: -
d_gene: -
j_gene: TRBJ1-1
CDR3nt: TGTGCCACCAGCGGCGGGGGAAGGGCCACTGAAGCTTTCTTT
CDR3aa: CATSGGGRATEAFF

v_gene: TRBV5-1
abundance: -
d_gene: TRBD2
j_gene: TRBJ2-7
CDR3nt: TGCGCCAGCAGCTTGGTGGGACTAGTAAACGAGCAGTACTTC
CDR3aa: CASSLVGLVNEQYF

v_gene: TRBV15
abundance: once
d_gene: -
j_gene: TRBJ2-5
CDR3nt: TGTGCCACCGTTGCAGGGTACCAAGAGACCCAGTACTTC
CDR3aa: CATVAGYQETQYF